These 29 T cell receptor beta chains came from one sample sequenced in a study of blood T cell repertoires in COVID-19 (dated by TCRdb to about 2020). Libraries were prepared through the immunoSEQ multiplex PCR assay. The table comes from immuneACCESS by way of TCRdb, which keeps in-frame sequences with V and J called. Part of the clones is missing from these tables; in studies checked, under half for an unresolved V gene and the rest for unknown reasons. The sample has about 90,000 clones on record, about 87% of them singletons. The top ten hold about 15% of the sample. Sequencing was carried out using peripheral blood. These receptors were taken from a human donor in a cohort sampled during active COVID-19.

CDR3 bases: TGCAGTGCTAGTGAACCCGGGACAGGGGGCTACGAGCAGTACTTC. Amino acid sequence: CSASEPGTGGYEQYF. V is TRBV20-1 and J is TRBJ2-7; 11 nucleotides align to TRBD1. Germline CDR1 reads DFQATT; CDR2 reads SNEGSKA (reference sequence). Germline trimming cut 3 bases from V and 3 bases from J; bases unmatched to any gene: 7. This CDR3 spans 15 amino acids.

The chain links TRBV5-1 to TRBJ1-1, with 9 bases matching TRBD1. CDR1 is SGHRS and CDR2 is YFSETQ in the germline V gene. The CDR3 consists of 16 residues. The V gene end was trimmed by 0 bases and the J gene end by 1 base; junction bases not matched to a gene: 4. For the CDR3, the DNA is TGCGCCAGCAGCTTGGGGGACAGGGTCGGGAACACTGAAGCTTTCTTT. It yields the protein CASSLGDRVGNTEAFF.

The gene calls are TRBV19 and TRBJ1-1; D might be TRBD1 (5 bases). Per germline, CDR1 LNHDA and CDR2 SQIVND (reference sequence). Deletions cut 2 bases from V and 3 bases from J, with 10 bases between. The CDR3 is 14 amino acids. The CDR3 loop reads CASSIRGGDTEAFF. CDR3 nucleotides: TGTGCCAGTAGTATAAGGGGAGGGGACACTGAAGCTTTCTTT.

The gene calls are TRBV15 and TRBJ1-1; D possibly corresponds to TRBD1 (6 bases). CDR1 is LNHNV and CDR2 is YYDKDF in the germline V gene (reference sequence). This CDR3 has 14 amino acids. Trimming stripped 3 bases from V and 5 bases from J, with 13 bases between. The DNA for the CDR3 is TGTGCCACCAGCAGCGGACAGACACGGACTGAAGCTTTCTTT. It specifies CATSSGQTRTEAFF.

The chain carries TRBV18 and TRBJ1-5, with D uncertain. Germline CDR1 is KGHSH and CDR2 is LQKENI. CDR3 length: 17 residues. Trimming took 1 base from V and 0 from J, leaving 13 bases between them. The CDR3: CASSPRQTRNSNQPQHF. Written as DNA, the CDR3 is TGTGCCAGCTCACCACGGCAGACACGGAATAGCAATCAGCCCCAGCATTTT. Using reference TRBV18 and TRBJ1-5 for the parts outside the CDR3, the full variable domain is NAGVMQNPRHLVRRRGQEARLRCSPMKGHSHVYWYRQLPEEGLKFMVYLQKENIIDESGMPKERFSAEFPKEGPSILRIQQVVRGDSAAYFCASSPRQTRNSNQPQHFGDGTRLSIL.

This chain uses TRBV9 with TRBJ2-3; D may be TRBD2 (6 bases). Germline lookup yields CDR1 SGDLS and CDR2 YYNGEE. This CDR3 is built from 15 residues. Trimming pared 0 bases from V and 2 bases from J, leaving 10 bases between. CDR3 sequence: CASSVGIADTDTQYF. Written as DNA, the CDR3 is TGTGCCAGCAGCGTAGGAATAGCGGACACAGATACGCAGTATTTT.

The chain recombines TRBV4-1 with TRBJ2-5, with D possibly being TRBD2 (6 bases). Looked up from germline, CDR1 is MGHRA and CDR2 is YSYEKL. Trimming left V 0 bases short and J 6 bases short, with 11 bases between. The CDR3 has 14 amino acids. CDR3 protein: CASSQDQGRQTQYF. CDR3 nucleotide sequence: TGCGCCAGCAGCCAAGATCAAGGGAGGCAGACCCAGTACTTC.

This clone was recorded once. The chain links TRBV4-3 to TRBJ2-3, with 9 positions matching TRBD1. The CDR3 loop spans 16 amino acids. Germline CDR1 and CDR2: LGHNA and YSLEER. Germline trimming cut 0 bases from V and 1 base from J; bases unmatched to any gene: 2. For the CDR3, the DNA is TGCGCCAGCAGCCAAGAGGGACAGGGCCGCACAGATACGCAGTATTTT. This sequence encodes CASSQEGQGRTDTQYF.

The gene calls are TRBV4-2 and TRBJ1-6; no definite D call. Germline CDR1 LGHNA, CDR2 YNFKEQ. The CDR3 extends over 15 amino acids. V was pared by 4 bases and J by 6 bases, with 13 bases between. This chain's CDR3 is CASSRRDLGNSPLHF. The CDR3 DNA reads TGTGCCAGCAGCCGTCGGGATCTAGGTAATTCACCCCTCCACTTT.

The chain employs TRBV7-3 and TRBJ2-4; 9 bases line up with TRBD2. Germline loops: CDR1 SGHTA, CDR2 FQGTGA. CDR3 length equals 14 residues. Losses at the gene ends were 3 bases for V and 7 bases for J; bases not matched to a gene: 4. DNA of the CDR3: TGTGCCAGCAGCTTGGCGGGGGGGCCGAACATTCAGTACTTC. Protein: CASSLAGGPNIQYF.

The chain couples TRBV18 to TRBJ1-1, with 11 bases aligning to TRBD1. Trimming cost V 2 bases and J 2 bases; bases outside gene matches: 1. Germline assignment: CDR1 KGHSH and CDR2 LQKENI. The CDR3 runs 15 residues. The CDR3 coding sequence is TGTGCCAGCTCACCAGGACAGGGGGCTAACACTGAAGCTTTCTTT. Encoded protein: CASSPGQGANTEAFF. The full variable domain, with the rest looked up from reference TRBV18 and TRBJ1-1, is NAGVMQNPRHLVRRRGQEARLRCSPMKGHSHVYWYRQLPEEGLKFMVYLQKENIIDESGMPKERFSAEFPKEGPSILRIQQVVRGDSAAYFCASSPGQGANTEAFFGQGTRLTVV.

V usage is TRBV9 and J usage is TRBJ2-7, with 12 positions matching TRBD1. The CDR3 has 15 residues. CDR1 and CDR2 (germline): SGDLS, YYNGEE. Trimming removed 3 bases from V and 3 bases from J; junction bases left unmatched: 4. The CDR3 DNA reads TGTGCCAGCAGCGAGGGGACAGGGGGCAGCTACGAGCAGTACTTC. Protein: CASSEGTGGSYEQYF.

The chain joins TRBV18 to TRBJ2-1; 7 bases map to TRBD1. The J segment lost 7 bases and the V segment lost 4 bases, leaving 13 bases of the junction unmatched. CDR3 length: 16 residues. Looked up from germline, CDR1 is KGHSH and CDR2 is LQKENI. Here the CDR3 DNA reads TGTGCCAGCTCACAGAACAGGGGCCGTGTTAGGAATGAGCAGTTCTTC. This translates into CASSQNRGRVRNEQFF. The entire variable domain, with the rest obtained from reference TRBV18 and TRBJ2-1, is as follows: NAGVMQNPRHLVRRRGQEARLRCSPMKGHSHVYWYRQLPEEGLKFMVYLQKENIIDESGMPKERFSAEFPKEGPSILRIQQVVRGDSAAYFCASSQNRGRVRNEQFFGPGTRLTVL.

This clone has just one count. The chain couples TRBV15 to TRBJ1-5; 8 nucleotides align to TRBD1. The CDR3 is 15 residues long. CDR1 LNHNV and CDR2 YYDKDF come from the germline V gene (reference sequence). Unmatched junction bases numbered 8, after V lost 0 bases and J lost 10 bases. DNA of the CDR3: TGTGCCACCAGCAGAGATCCCGGACAGGGTTACCCCCAGCATTTT. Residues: CATSRDPGQGYPQHF.

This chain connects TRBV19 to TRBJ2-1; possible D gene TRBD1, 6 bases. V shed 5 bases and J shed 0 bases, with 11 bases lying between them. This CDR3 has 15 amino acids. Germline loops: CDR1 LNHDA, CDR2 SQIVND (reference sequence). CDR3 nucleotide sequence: TGTGCCAGTAGTGGGTACAGGGACTCCTACAATGAGCAGTTCTTC. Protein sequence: CASSGYRDSYNEQFF.

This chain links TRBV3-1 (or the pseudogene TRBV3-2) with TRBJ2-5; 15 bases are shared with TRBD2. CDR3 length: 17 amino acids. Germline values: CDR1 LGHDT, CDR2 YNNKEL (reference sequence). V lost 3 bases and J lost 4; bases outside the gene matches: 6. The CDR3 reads CASSHPGLAGGRETQYF. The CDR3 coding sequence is TGTGCCAGCAGCCACCCGGGACTAGCGGGGGGACGAGAGACCCAGTACTTC.

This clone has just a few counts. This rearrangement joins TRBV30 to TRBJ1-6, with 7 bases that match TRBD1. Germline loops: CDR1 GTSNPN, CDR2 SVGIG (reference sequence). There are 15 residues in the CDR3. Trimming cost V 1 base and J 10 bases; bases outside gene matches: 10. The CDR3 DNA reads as TGTGCCTGGAGTGAATTAAAAAACAGGGGATCACCCCTCCACTTT. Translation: CAWSELKNRGSPLHF.

CDR3 protein: CASSRPGQGAGELFF. For the CDR3, the DNA is TGTGCCAGCAGCAGGCCAGGACAGGGGGCCGGGGAGCTGTTTTTT. J is TRBJ2-2 and V is TRBV9, with TRBD1 matching 10 bases. The CDR3 covers 15 residues. The V gene's germline CDR1 is SGDLS and CDR2 YYNGEE. V lost 4 bases and J lost 6; bases outside the gene matches: 6.

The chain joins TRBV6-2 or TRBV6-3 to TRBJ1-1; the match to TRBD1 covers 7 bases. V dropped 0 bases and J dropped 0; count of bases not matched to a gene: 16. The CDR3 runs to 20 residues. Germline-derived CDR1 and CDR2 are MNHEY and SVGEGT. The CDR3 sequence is CASSYSTWGQGVSMNTEAFF. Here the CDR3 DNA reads TGTGCCAGCAGTTACTCGACGTGGGGGCAGGGGGTTTCTATGAACACTGAAGCTTTCTTT.

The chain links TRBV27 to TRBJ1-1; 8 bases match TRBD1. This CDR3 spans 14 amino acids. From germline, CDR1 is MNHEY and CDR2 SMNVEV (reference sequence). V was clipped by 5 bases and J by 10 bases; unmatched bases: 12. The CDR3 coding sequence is TGTGCCAGCAGTAAGGTTCTACAGGGGGGCCTAGCTTTCTTT. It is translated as CASSKVLQGGLAFF.

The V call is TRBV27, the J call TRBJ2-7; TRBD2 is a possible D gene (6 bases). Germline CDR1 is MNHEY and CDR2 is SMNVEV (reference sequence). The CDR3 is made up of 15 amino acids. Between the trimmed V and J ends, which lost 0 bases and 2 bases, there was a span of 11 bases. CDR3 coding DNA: TGTGCCAGCAGTTTATCATCCGGGGGAACCTACGAGCAGTACTTC. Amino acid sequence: CASSLSSGGTYEQYF.

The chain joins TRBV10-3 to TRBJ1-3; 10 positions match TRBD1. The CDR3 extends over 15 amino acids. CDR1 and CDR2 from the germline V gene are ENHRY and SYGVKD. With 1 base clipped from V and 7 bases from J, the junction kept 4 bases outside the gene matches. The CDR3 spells CAISELGQGKNTIYF. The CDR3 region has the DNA TGTGCCATCAGTGAGTTGGGACAGGGGAAGAACACCATATATTTT.

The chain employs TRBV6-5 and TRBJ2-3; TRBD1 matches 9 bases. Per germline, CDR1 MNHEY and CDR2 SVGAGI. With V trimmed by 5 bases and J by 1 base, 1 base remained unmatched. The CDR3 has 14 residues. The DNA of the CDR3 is TGTGCCAGCAGTCGGGACAGGGGCACAGATACGCAGTATTTT. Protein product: CASSRDRGTDTQYF.

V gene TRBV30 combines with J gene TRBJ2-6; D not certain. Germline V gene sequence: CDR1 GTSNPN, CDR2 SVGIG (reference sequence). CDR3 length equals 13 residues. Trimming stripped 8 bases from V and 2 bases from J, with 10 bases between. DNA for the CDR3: TGTGCCGCCGACAAGGCTGGGGCCAACGTCCTGACTTTC. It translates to CAADKAGANVLTF.

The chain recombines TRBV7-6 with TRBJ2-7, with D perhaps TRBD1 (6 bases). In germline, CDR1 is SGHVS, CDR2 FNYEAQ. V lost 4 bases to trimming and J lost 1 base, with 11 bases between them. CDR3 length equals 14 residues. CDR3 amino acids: CASSSPGVSYEQYF. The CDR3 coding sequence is TGTGCCAGCAGCTCCCCAGGGGTGTCCTACGAGCAGTACTTC.

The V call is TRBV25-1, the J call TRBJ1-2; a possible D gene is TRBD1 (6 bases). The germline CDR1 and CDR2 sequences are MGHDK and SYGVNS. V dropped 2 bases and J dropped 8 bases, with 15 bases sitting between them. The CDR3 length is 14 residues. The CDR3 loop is CASSEGVSGGGYTF. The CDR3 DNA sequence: TGTGCCAGCAGTGAAGGGGTTTCGGGGGGCGGCTACACCTTC.

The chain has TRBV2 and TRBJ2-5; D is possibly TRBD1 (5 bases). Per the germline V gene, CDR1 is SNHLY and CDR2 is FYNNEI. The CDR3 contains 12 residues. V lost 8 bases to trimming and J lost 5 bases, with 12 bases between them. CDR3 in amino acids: CASGQGRETQYF. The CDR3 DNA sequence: TGTGCCAGCGGGCAGGGTAGGGAGACCCAGTACTTC.

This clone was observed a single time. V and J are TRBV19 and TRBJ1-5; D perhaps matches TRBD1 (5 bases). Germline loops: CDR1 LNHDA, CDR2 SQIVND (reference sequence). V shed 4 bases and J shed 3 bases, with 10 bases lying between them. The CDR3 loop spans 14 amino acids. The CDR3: CASSTQGYNQPQHF. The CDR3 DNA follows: TGTGCCAGTAGTACCCAGGGTTACAATCAGCCCCAGCATTTT.

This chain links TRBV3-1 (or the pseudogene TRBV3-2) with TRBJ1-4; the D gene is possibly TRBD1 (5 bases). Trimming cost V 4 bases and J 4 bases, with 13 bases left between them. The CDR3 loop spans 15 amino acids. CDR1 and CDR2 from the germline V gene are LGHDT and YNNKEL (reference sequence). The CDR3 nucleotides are TGTGCCAGCAGCCCCCTCAGGGTGAATAATGAAAAACTGTTTTTT. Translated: CASSPLRVNNEKLFF.